The rows below give T cell receptor beta chains drawn from one sample of a study of radiotherapy plus CTLA-4 blockade in lung cancer. Profiling relied on immunoSEQ multiplex PCR, and the TCRdb table lists in-frame clones only, not all of them. The repertoire includes about 85,000 clones, approximately 83% of them detected once, and 2% to 2.5% sits in the top ten. Sample: peripheral blood, taken from a patient treated with radiotherapy plus ipilimumab. The receptors were sampled from a human donor with non-small cell lung cancer who had a partial response to radiotherapy plus ipilimumab. CDR3s include the opening cysteine and the closing phenylalanine or tryptophan. The D gene is left open where the match is weak. Size is stated for part of the rows, as once, few or many counts, or as a class when the clone is expanded.

>.|TRBJ2-3|TRBV15|TRBD2
CATSGAGLAGTDTQYF
TGTGCCACCAGCGGGGCCGGACTAGCAGGCACAGATACGCAGTATTTT
>.|TRBJ2-3|TRBV7-2|.
CASSDSPKDTQYF
TGTGCCAGCAGCGATAGCCCTAAAGATACGCAGTATTTT
>.|TRBJ2-1|TRBV28|TRBD1
CASSPPLSGGRVYNEQFF
TGTGCCAGCAGTCCGCCCCTTTCAGGGGGAAGGGTGTACAATGAGCAGTTCTTC
>.|TRBJ1-2|TRBV9|.
CASSVAGGAGYGYTF
TGTGCCAGCAGCGTAGCTGGGGGGGCTGGTTATGGCTACACCTTC
>.|TRBJ1-5|TRBV28|.
CASSLPNQPQHF
TGTGCCAGCAGTTTACCTAATCAGCCCCAGCATTTT
>.|TRBJ2-3|TRBV5-1|TRBD2
CASSLTSGNADTQYF
TGCGCCAGCAGCTTAACTAGCGGGAACGCAGATACGCAGTATTTT
>.|TRBJ2-1|TRBV2|TRBD2
CASSPTSGGSLNEQFF
TGTGCCAGCAGCCCGACTAGCGGGGGGTCGCTAAATGAGCAGTTCTTC
>few|TRBJ2-3|TRBV7-3|.
CASSLSVRDTQYF
TGTGCCAGCAGCTTAAGTGTCCGAGATACGCAGTATTTT
>.|TRBJ2-4|TRBV19|TRBD2
CASRAPGLAGGPSSYLAKNIQYF
TGTGCCAGTAGGGCCCCGGGACTAGCGGGAGGACCCTCTTCTTATCTAGCCAAAAACATTCAGTACTTC
>.|TRBJ2-3|TRBV5-1|.
CASSQLDSQGPTDTQYF
TGCGCCAGCAGCCAACTAGATTCGCAGGGGCCCACAGATACGCAGTATTTT
>.|TRBJ1-6|TRBV9|TRBD1
CASSPRQGHSPLHF
TGTGCCAGCAGCCCGCGACAGGGCCATTCACCCCTCCACTTT
>.|TRBJ2-1|TRBV11-2|.
CASSLYGSAGNEQFF
TGTGCCAGCAGCTTATATGGGTCGGCCGGGAATGAGCAGTTCTTC
>.|TRBJ2-1|TRBV10-3|.
CAISDRTDRNEQFF
TGTGCCATCAGTGACCGGACAGATCGAAATGAGCAGTTCTTC
>.|TRBJ2-7|TRBV5-1|TRBD2
CASSSGTISYEQYF
TGCGCCAGCAGCTCCGGGACTATCTCCTACGAGCAGTACTTC
>.|TRBJ1-2|TRBV27|TRBD1
CASSPSTGGDYGYTF
TGTGCCAGCAGTCCCTCGACAGGGGGCGACTATGGCTACACCTTC
>.|TRBJ2-1|TRBV28|.
CASKQPSYNEQFF
TGTGCCAGCAAGCAACCGTCCTACAATGAGCAGTTCTTC
>.|TRBJ1-1|TRBV11-2|.
CASSSSGRTEAFF
TGTGCCAGCAGCTCATCAGGGCGGACTGAAGCTTTCTTT
>.|TRBJ1-6|TRBV5-6|.
CASSLMGSNSPLHF
TGTGCCAGCAGCTTGATGGGCAGTAATTCACCCCTCCACTTT
>.|TRBJ2-2|TRBV15|TRBD2
CATSRDRALAGTNTGELFF
TGTGCCACCAGCAGAGATCGGGCACTAGCGGGAACGAACACCGGGGAGCTGTTTTTT
>.|TRBJ1-1|TRBV28|.
CASSFLLNTEAFF
TGTGCCAGCAGTTTCCTATTGAACACTGAAGCTTTCTTT
>.|TRBJ2-1|TRBV5-4|.
CASSVDQGGRYEQFF
TGTGCCAGCAGCGTTGACCAGGGGGGAAGGTATGAGCAGTTCTTC
>.|TRBJ1-1|TRBV30|TRBD1
CAWTDREMNTEAFF
TGTGCCTGGACCGACAGGGAAATGAACACTGAAGCTTTCTTT
>.|TRBJ2-7|TRBV6-1|TRBD1
CASSGRQGVSYEQYF
TGTGCCAGCAGTGGGCGGCAGGGGGTCTCCTACGAGCAGTACTTC
>few|TRBJ2-2|TRBV5-1|TRBD2
CASIAGGMNTGELFF
TGCGCCAGCATAGCGGGAGGGATGAACACCGGGGAGCTGTTTTTT
>.|TRBJ1-1|TRBV6-5|TRBD1
CASSVTGEVTEAFF
TGTGCCAGCAGTGTGACAGGGGAGGTGACTGAAGCTTTCTTT
>.|TRBJ1-5|TRBV2|TRBD1
CASSRQGVPNQPQHF
TGTGCCAGCAGCAGACAGGGGGTTCCTAATCAGCCCCAGCATTTT
>.|TRBJ1-2|TRBV6-1|.
CASSELQGYGYTF
TGTGCCAGCAGTGAACTCCAGGGGTATGGCTACACCTTC
>.|TRBJ2-1|TRBV20-1|.
CSATVNNEQFF
TGCAGTGCTACAGTAAACAATGAGCAGTTCTTC
>once|TRBJ1-2|TRBV6-1|.
CASSETPNYGYTF
TGTGCCAGCAGTGAAACACCAAACTATGGCTACACCTTC
>.|TRBJ2-3|TRBV9|TRBD2
CASSVVARAGVPDTQYF
TGTGCCAGCAGCGTAGTTGCTAGGGCGGGAGTCCCAGATACGCAGTATTTT
>.|TRBJ2-7|TRBV9|TRBD1
CASIGPGQGAYEQYF
TGTGCCAGCATTGGCCCGGGACAGGGGGCCTACGAGCAGTACTTC
>.|TRBJ1-1|TRBV2|.
CASTEGGVTEAFF
TGTGCCAGCACCGAGGGAGGGGTAACTGAAGCTTTCTTT
>.|TRBJ1-5|TRBV6-1|.
CASSARQGNQPQHF
TGTGCCAGCAGTGCCCGGCAGGGTAATCAGCCCCAGCATTTT
>.|TRBJ2-1|TRBV7-2|TRBD1
CASSWGQTLSYNEQFF
TGTGCCAGCAGCTGGGGACAGACCCTCTCCTACAATGAGCAGTTCTTC
>.|TRBJ1-6|TRBV5-6|.
CASSLGTVRGSSPLHF
TGTGCCAGCAGCTTGGGGACAGTCAGAGGTAGTTCACCCCTCCACTTT
>once|TRBJ2-1|TRBV5-6|TRBD2
CASSVIAGVGYNEQFF
TGTGCCAGCAGCGTGATAGCGGGAGTCGGGTACAATGAGCAGTTCTTC
>.|TRBJ2-5|TRBV6-5|.
CASTPFRPVGETQYF
TGTGCCAGCACCCCCTTCCGCCCCGTCGGGGAGACCCAGTACTTC
>.|TRBJ2-5|TRBV6-1|.
CASTPFRPVGETQYF
TGTGCCAGCACCCCCTTCCGCCCCGTCGGGGAGACCCAGTACTTC
>.|TRBJ1-1|TRBV29-1|TRBD1
CSVVTGVGTEAFF
TGCAGCGTTGTGACAGGGGTGGGGACTGAAGCTTTCTTT
>.|TRBJ2-3|TRBV9|TRBD2
CASSGDYAGVTDTQYF
TGTGCCAGCAGCGGAGACTACGCGGGAGTAACAGATACGCAGTATTTT
>.|TRBJ2-3|TRBV12-5|.
CASGWGDTDTQYF
TGTGCTAGTGGTTGGGGGGATACAGATACGCAGTATTTT
>.|TRBJ2-3|TRBV25-1|TRBD2
CASSFTSGAPDTQYF
TGTGCCAGCAGCTTCACTAGCGGCGCCCCGGATACGCAGTATTTT
>.|TRBJ1-2|TRBV18|TRBD1
CASSRGTEANYGYTF
TGTGCCAGCTCACGAGGGACAGAAGCTAACTATGGCTACACCTTC
>.|TRBJ1-4|TRBV5-1|.
CASSKGTVPTNEKLFF
TGCGCCAGCAGCAAGGGGACTGTCCCCACAAATGAAAAACTGTTTTTT
>.|TRBJ2-1|TRBV19|TRBD2
CASSIPRRGSSYNEQFF
TGTGCCAGTAGTATACCGAGGCGCGGGAGCTCCTACAATGAGCAGTTCTTC
>.|TRBJ1-2|TRBV25-1|TRBD1
CASTTGGEAGYTF
TGTGCCAGCACCACAGGGGGCGAAGCTGGCTACACCTTC
>.|TRBJ2-5|TRBV7-2|TRBD2
CASSLGTSAQTQYF
TGTGCCAGCAGCTTAGGGACTAGCGCGCAGACCCAGTACTTC
>.|TRBJ2-3|TRBV12-5|TRBD2
CASGLVIKTSGSEGTDTQYF
TGTGCTAGTGGTTTGGTGATCAAGACTAGCGGGAGTGAGGGCACAGATACGCAGTATTTT
>.|TRBJ1-5|TRBV28|TRBD1
CAGTRQGGNQPQHF
TGTGCCGGAACACGACAGGGGGGCAATCAGCCCCAGCATTTT
>.|TRBJ1-1|TRBV11-3|.
CASSTGFSTEAFF
TGTGCCAGCAGTACAGGGTTTTCCACTGAAGCTTTCTTT